These 6 T cell receptor beta chains were all obtained from the same sample, sequenced in a study of shared clonotypes between healthy human individuals. The repertoire was sequenced with immunoSEQ multiplex PCR; TCRdb's copy has only in-frame clones and lacks some. The profile shows approximately 2.4 million clones, 90% to 97% of them singletons. The sample comprised naive CD4+ T cells sorted from blood. Subset defined: CD45RA+ positively selected. Every receptor here comes from a man younger than 35 in good health.

The chain is built from TRBV5-8 and TRBJ2-3; no clear D. Germline V lookup: CDR1 SGHTS, CDR2 YDEGEE. This CDR3 contains 12 residues. The V gene lost 0 bases and the J gene lost 7 bases, with 6 bases spanning the gap. The CDR3: CASSLVLYTQYF. The CDR3 coding sequence is TGTGCCAGCAGCTTGGTGCTGTATACGCAGTATTTT.

The chain employs TRBV25-1 and TRBJ2-1; TRBD1 agrees at 8 bases. The V gene end was trimmed by 7 bases and the J gene end by 9 bases; junction bases not matched to a gene: 8. The germline gives CDR1 MGHDK, CDR2 SYGVNS. There are 13 residues in the CDR3. CDR3 sequence: CASIRQGAAEQFF. CDR3 nucleotides: TGTGCCAGCATCCGGCAGGGGGCCGCTGAGCAGTTCTTC.

This clone was recorded once. The rearrangement uses TRBV2 and TRBJ2-6, with 8 bases lining up with TRBD1. V gave up 2 bases and J gave up 4 bases; unmatched junction bases: 10. Germline lookup yields CDR1 SNHLY and CDR2 FYNNEI. The CDR3 is 18 residues long. This CDR3 reads CASSEQGANFPGANVLTF. CDR3 sequence (DNA): TGTGCCAGCAGTGAACAGGGGGCGAATTTCCCCGGGGCCAACGTCCTGACTTTC.

The chain recombines TRBV27 with TRBJ1-1; 10 bases agree with TRBD1. Germline V gene data show CDR1 as MNHEY and CDR2 as SMNVEV (reference sequence). Trimming removed 5 bases from V and 11 bases from J; junction bases left unmatched: 8. The CDR3 loop spans 13 amino acids. DNA of the CDR3: TGTGCCAGCAGTCTCCCGACAGGGGGCAGGGCTTTCTTT. The encoded protein is CASSLPTGGRAFF.

Only a few counts were recorded for this clone. This sequence joins TRBV7-3 and TRBJ1-3, with D perhaps matching TRBD1 (5 bases). The germline V and J ends were trimmed by 5 bases and 7 bases, with 15 bases remaining between them. The length of the CDR3 is 14 residues. CDR1 is SGHTA, CDR2 FQGTGA, per germline. The DNA for the CDR3 is TGTGCCAGCAGCATACAGGCGACATGGAACACCATATATTTT. Its translation is CASSIQATWNTIYF. Complete variable domain (other parts from reference TRBV7-3 and TRBJ1-3): GAGVSQTPSNKVTEKGKYVELRCDPISGHTALYWYRQSLGQGPEFLIYFQGTGAADDSGLPNDRFFAVRPEGSVSTLKIQRTERGDSAVYLCASSIQATWNTIYFGEGSWLTVV.

This clone has just one count. The chain couples TRBV6-5 to TRBJ1-6, with 7 bases aligning to TRBD1. Germline CDR1 reads MNHEY; CDR2 reads SVGAGI. This CDR3 is 16 amino acids long. The junction had 11 bases not matched to a gene; V was cut back by 4 bases and J by 8 bases. The CDR3 region has the DNA TGTGCCAGCAGTTTTTTTACAGGGGCGCAAGATTCACCCCTCCACTTT. It encodes CASSFFTGAQDSPLHF.